This T cell receptor (beta chain) appears in the sequencing data of a study of shared clonotypes between healthy human individuals. For the study at large: A donor's plate count was three for CD4 naive and three for CD4 memory; CD8 naive had two and CD8 memory one.

V lost 0 bases, J lost 5 bases, and 21 bases lay in between. Germline V CDR1 and CDR2: SGDLS, YYNGEE. This CDR3 has 17 residues. Assay runs were performed at deep level. Replicate PCRs from sorted subsets contained around 200 ng DNA, which is around 29,000 T cell genomes. Assay used: immunoSEQ multiplex PCR; TCRdb lists only in-frame clones, some missing. The data contain about 1.5 million clones, 95% to 99% of them singletons. CD4+ cells yielded CD45RA+ naive and CD45RA-negative memory subsets. The TCR comes from a man younger than 40 in good health. The chain carries TRBV9 and TRBJ2-7; D may be TRBD2 (6 bases). The material sequenced was naive CD4+ T cells sorted from blood. Subset: CD45RA+ positively selected. CDR3 sequence reads: CASSVDLPEGVRHEQYF. DNA for the CDR3: TGTGCCAGCAGCGTAGATCTCCCGGAGGGAGTAAGGCACGAGCAGTACTTC.